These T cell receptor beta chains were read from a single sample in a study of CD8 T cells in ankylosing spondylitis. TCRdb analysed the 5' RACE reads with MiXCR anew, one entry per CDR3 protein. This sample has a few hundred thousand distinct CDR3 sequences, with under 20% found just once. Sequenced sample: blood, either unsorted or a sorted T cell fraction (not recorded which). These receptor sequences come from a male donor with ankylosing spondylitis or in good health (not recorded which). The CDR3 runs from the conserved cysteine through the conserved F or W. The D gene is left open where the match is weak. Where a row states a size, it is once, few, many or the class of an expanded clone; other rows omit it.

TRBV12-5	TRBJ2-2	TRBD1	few	TGTGCTAGTGGTACGGGACAGGGGGGGACCGGGGAGCTGTTTTTT	CASGTGQGGTGELFF
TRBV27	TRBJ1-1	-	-	TGTGCCAGCAGTCCCCAGTTGAACACTGAAGCTTTCTTT	CASSPQLNTEAFF
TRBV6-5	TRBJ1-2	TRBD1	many	TGTGCCAGCAGTTCCCGCGACAGGGCTGCTAACTATGGCTACACCTTC	CASSSRDRAANYGYTF
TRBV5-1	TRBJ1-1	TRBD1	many	TGCGCCAGCAGCTCGGGACAGGGGAACACTGAAGCTTTCTTT	CASSSGQGNTEAFF
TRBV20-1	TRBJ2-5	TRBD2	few	TGCAGTGCTAGAGATCTTTCCGGTCTAGCGGGACCAGAGACCCAGTACTTC	CSARDLSGLAGPETQYF
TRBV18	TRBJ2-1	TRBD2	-	TGTGCCAGCTCACCATCCGGTAGCGGGAGCAATGAGCAGTTCTTC	CASSPSGSGSNEQFF
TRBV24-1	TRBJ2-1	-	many	TGTGCCACCAGTGGGCCAGGGACTCACAATGAGCAGTTCTTC	CATSGPGTHNEQFF
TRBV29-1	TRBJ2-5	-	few	TGCAGCGTTGATATCGGGGTTGCTGAGACCCAGTACTTC	CSVDIGVAETQYF
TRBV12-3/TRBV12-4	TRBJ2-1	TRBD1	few	TGTGCCAGCAGGTTACAGGGGGCGAGCTACAATGAGCAGTTCTTC	CASRLQGASYNEQFF
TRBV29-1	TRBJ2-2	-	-	TGCAGCGCCGAGTCCGGCGATCGGACCGGGGAGCTGTTTTTT	CSAESGDRTGELFF
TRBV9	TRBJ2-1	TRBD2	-	TGTGCCAGCAGCGTAGCCAAGCGGGGGAGCTCCTACAATGAGCAGTTCTTC	CASSVAKRGSSYNEQFF
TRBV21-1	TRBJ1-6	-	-	TGTGCCAGCAGCAAAGTGTGTGAGGATTCACCCCTCCACTTT	CASSKVCEDSPLHF
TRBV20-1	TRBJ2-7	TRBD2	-	TGCAGTGCTCGAACGGGACTAGGCTACGAGCAGTACTTC	CSARTGLGYEQYF
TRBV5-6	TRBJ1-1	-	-	TGTGCCAGCAGCCTCAACAGGGACATTGTCACTGAAGCTTTCTTT	CASSLNRDIVTEAFF
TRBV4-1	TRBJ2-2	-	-	TGCGCCAGCAGCCAAGACGACACTAGTCTCCCAGGGACCGTCAACACCGGGGAGCTGTTTTTT	CASSQDDTSLPGTVNTGELFF
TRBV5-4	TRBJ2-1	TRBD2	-	TGTGCCAGCAGCTTCACTAGCGGGAGAATCGATGAGCAGTTCTTC	CASSFTSGRIDEQFF